This T cell receptor (beta chain) was found in a study of T cell responses to AZD1222 COVID-19 vaccine. A note on this clone: Its antigen is as yet unknown.

This CDR3 comprises 15 residues. Germline V CDR1 and CDR2: LGHDT, YNNKEL (reference sequence). V lost 1 base, J lost 5 bases, and 15 bases lay in between. Notes on the study in general: In a largely white British group with more females than males, clonal diversity was possibly underestimated. Spike regions recognized by vaccine-associated CD4 TCRs spanned the protein, led by 160-218 and 743-854. Close to half of spike-specific TCRs reportedly recognize unmutated variant regions. Spike-specific TCR repertoires showed rising breadth and depth after two AZD1222 doses.

TCRdb's copy holds only in-frame clones and misses some; the assay was immunoSEQ multiplex PCR. The data show over 110,000 clones, around 91% seen once. The rearrangement uses TRBV3-1 (or the pseudogene TRBV3-2) and TRBJ2-7, with a weak D call TRBD2 (6 bases). This specimen consisted of peripheral blood, obtained 28 days after the second AZD1222 dose. The sequence was obtained from an adult who received the AZD1222 COVID-19 vaccine. The CDR3 is CASSQAAGTWNEQYF. The CDR3 DNA reads TGTGCCAGCAGCCAAGCTGCCGGGACTTGGAACGAGCAGTACTTC.